This section outlines one TCR beta chain sequence together with its context. What it recognizes is unknown. Building of the TCR beta libraries involved iRepertoire HTBI primers and Arm-PCR of CDR3 regions. The authors' processing: Throughout the samples, researchers identified 60 to 70 TRBV and around 15 TRBJ segments. Each CDR3 protein gets one entry after TCRdb re-called the multiplex PCR reads with MiXCR. What appears here as the V and J calls and clone size reflects TCRdb's work, not the paper's. Among 500,000 to 800,000 distinct CDR3 sequences listed, about 30% were seen once. The V end lost 8 bases, the J end lost 2 bases, and 15 bases lay between the germline ends. The length of the CDR3 is 15 residues. CDR1 is SGHVS, CDR2 FQNEAQ, per germline. Time point in this sample: persistent/refractory GD, antithyroid drugs over 5 years with positive TRAb. The authors made the TCR library using RNA they extracted from PBMCs. A peripheral blood sample, roughly 8.8 milliliters in volume, was drawn into EDTA tubes.

The data derive from a study of regulatory T cells in long-lasting Graves disease. Study-wide results and limits: TRBV28 was favored in persistent disease, as were TRBJ1-2 and TRBJ2-5. With a few thousand shared public clonotypes, persistent patients exceeded new patients, who shared roughly 920.

Sequences were derived from peripheral blood mononuclear cells (PBMCs), sampled when the disease was refractory, from a patient treated with antithyroid drugs. This chain connects TRBV7-8 to TRBJ1-4; D call uncertain. This TCR was sampled from a female donor with Graves disease. CDR3 loop: CASHPRGSTNEKLFF. The CDR3 DNA sequence: TGTGCCAGCCACCCTCGGGGATCCACTAATGAAAAACTGTTTTTT. Together with reference TRBV7-8 and TRBJ1-4, the CDR3 gives the full variable domain: GAGVSQSPRYKVAKRGQDVALRCDPISGHVSLFWYQQALGQGPEFLTYFQNEAQLDKSGLPSDRFFAERPEGSVSTLKIQRTQQEDSAVYLCASHPRGSTNEKLFFGSGTQLSVL.